The 28 T cell receptor beta chains presented below share a single source sample, sequenced in a study of response to subunit inactivated influenza vaccine (dated by TCRdb to the late 2010s). Receptors were amplified or captured by RT-PCR. TCRdb records Illumina HiSeq 2500 as the sequencer. TCRdb trimmed the raw reads at Q25, called clones with MiXCR and kept productive beta chains. Every distinct CDR3 protein forms one entry, paired with its most common genes and DNA. The sample yields 450,000 to 550,000 distinct CDR3 sequences; about 25% were counted once. The ten most abundant clones make up over 1.5% of the sample. Sequences were derived from CD4+ T cells sorted from PBMCs, sampled around 5 days after vaccination. The receptors were sampled from a man aged 50-60 years who received an inactivated influenza vaccine. Donor details come from another sample of the same person, matched by shared clones.

This clonotype was detected a few times. V usage is TRBV7-2 and J usage is TRBJ2-1; D not resolved. Germline V lookup: CDR1 SGHTA, CDR2 FQGNSA. The length of the CDR3 is 14 residues. V was clipped by 1 base and J by 9 bases, with 13 bases between them. This chain's CDR3 is CASSLDPSRVEQFF. For the CDR3, the DNA is TGTGCCAGCAGCTTAGACCCCTCTAGGGTTGAGCAGTTCTTC. The full variable domain, with the rest looked up from reference TRBV7-2 and TRBJ2-1, is GAGVSQSPSNKVTEKGKDVELRCDPISGHTALYWYRQSLGQGLEFLIYFQGNSAPDKSGLPSDRFSAERTGGSVSTLTIQRTQQEDSAVYLCASSLDPSRVEQFFGPGTRLTVL.

The V gene is TRBV20-1, the J gene TRBJ1-2, with D possibly matching TRBD1 (6 bases). The CDR3 extends over 14 amino acids. Looked up from germline, CDR1 is DFQATT and CDR2 is SNEGSKA (reference sequence). V lost 3 bases, J lost 10 bases, and 21 bases lay in between. CDR3 residues: CSAREQGIQVTYTF. For the CDR3, the DNA is TGCAGTGCTAGGGAGCAGGGGATTCAGGTTACCTACACCTTC.

This clonotype has just a few counts. The rearrangement links TRBV3-1 to TRBJ1-2; weak D call: TRBD1 (5 bases). The germline V gene has CDR1 LGHDT and CDR2 YNNKEL (reference sequence). This CDR3 comprises 14 residues. Trimming took off 5 bases at V and 0 bases at J, with 10 bases between the two ends. DNA for the CDR3: TGTGCCAGCAGCGAGACAGTTCCTAACTATGGCTACACCTTC. This sequence encodes CASSETVPNYGYTF.

The rearrangement uses TRBV20-1 and TRBJ2-3; no clear D. The CDR3 has 12 residues. Trimming pared 8 bases from V and 2 bases from J, leaving 11 bases between. Germline assignment: CDR1 DFQATT and CDR2 SNEGSKA (reference sequence). The CDR3 DNA follows: TGCAGTCCGAAATCCCCCACAGATACGCAGTATTTT. This encodes CSPKSPTDTQYF.

This chain uses TRBV27 with TRBJ1-2, with no clear D. CDR3 size: 15 residues. CDR1 and CDR2 from the germline V gene are MNHEY and SMNVEV (reference sequence). V lost 2 bases, J lost 5 bases, and 15 bases lay in between. The CDR3 DNA reads TGTGCCAGCAGTTTAAGTTGGAGTGGTGGGTATGGCTACACCTTC. It yields the protein CASSLSWSGGYGYTF.

The chain has TRBV27 and TRBJ2-1; TRBD2 matches 10 bases. Per germline, CDR1 MNHEY and CDR2 SMNVEV (reference sequence). This CDR3 region has 14 residues. V lost 7 bases to trimming and J lost 6 bases; unmatched junction nucleotides: 6. The CDR3 nucleotides read TGTGCCAGCACGAAAAGCGGGAGGGCCAATGAGCAGTTCTTC. It specifies CASTKSGRANEQFF.

The chain combines TRBV27 with TRBJ2-1, with D unclear. Between the trimmed V and J ends, which lost 7 bases and 5 bases, there was a span of 15 bases. CDR3 length: 14 amino acids. Germline assignment: CDR1 MNHEY and CDR2 SMNVEV (reference sequence). This CDR3 is CASTKGRTHNEQFF. In DNA, the CDR3 is TGTGCCAGCACGAAGGGAAGAACCCACAATGAGCAGTTCTTC.

This clonotype was picked up a small number of times. The chain links TRBV2 to TRBJ1-5; D perhaps matches TRBD1 (5 bases). Trimming stripped 5 bases from V and 7 bases from J, with 18 bases between. The CDR3 length is 15 residues. Germline V gene lookup returns CDR1 SNHLY and CDR2 FYNNEI. The CDR3 spells CASSQSSGSGQPQHF. CDR3 DNA sequence: TGTGCCAGCAGTCAAAGTTCAGGGTCTGGCCAGCCCCAGCATTTT.

This chain links TRBV3-1 with TRBJ2-3, with TRBD2 matching over 8 bases. Per the germline V gene, CDR1 is LGHDT and CDR2 is YNNKEL (reference sequence). Trimming took 0 bases from V and 7 from J; bases not matched to a gene: 6. The CDR3 is 15 amino acids. The CDR3 loop reads CASSQELGGRHTQYF. The CDR3 DNA follows: TGTGCCAGCAGCCAAGAACTAGGCGGGAGGCATACGCAGTATTTT.

J is TRBJ2-7 and V is TRBV3-1; perhaps TRBD2 as D (5 bases). Looked up from germline, CDR1 is LGHDT and CDR2 is YNNKEL (reference sequence). The V end was cut by 0 bases, the J end by 5 bases, with 14 bases between. The CDR3 is 15 amino acids. CDR3 bases: TGTGCCAGCAGCCAAGACACGACTACACCCCACGAGCAGTACTTC. It codes for CASSQDTTTPHEQYF.

V gene TRBV10-3 combines with J gene TRBJ1-2; the D is unclear. Trimming took 2 bases from V and 5 from J, leaving 6 bases between them. Germline assignment: CDR1 ENHRY and CDR2 SYGVKD. The CDR3 is made up of 12 amino acids. The CDR3 loop is CAISETEYGYTF. The DNA for the CDR3 is TGTGCCATCAGTGAGACCGAGTATGGCTACACCTTC.

This clonotype was seen a few times. This chain links TRBV12-3 or TRBV12-4 with TRBJ2-7; D is undetermined. Trimming stripped 3 bases from V and 6 bases from J, with 15 bases between. CDR3 length equals 14 residues. The CDR3 DNA reads TGTGCCAGCAGTTTTAGCAGGATGGTGGGCGAGCAGTACTTC. Translating it yields CASSFSRMVGEQYF.

Worth noting for this clonotype: At one end, the junction sequence differs from germline, possibly due to a read error. The chain combines TRBV20-1 with TRBJ2-1; perhaps TRBD2 as D (6 bases). The CDR3 loop spans 11 amino acids. In germline, CDR1 is DFQATT, CDR2 SNEGSKA (reference sequence). The CDR3 DNA reads as TGCAGTGCTAGAGATATGCCCCCGGGAGACTTC. Translating gives CSARDMPPGDF.

The genes are TRBV10-3 and TRBJ2-1, with D maybe TRBD2 (6 bases). Trimming pared 4 bases from V and 7 bases from J, leaving 17 bases between. Germline CDR1 and CDR2: ENHRY and SYGVKD. The CDR3 has 15 residues. CDR3 DNA sequence: TGTGCCATCAGTGTGGAAGGGACTTTTAGAAATGAGCAGTTCTTC. Protein product: CAISVEGTFRNEQFF.

The V and J genes are TRBV11-2 and TRBJ1-1; 8 bases align to TRBD1. The germline V gene has CDR1 SGHAT and CDR2 FQNNGV. This CDR3 contains 15 residues. Losses at the gene ends were 4 bases for V and 5 bases for J; bases not matched to a gene: 9. The chain's CDR3 is CASSSPDRARTEAFF. The CDR3 nucleotides read TGTGCCAGCAGCTCCCCGGACAGGGCGAGGACTGAAGCTTTCTTT.

V and J are TRBV18 and TRBJ2-4, with D perhaps TRBD1 or TRBD2 (6 bases each). The germline CDR1 and CDR2 sequences are KGHSH and LQKENI. The V end was cut by 0 bases, the J end by 1 base, with 7 bases between. The CDR3 is 15 residues long. CDR3 DNA sequence: TGTGCCAGCTCACCACCGGGGGGCGCCAAAAACATTCAGTACTTC. It translates to CASSPPGGAKNIQYF.

This clonotype was seen a few times. The CDR3 sequence is CASSPRGLVPNEQFF. The CDR3 nucleotides read TGTGCCAGCAGCCCGCGGGGACTAGTTCCTAATGAGCAGTTCTTC. V is TRBV7-2 and J is TRBJ2-1; the match to TRBD2 covers 8 bases. CDR1 is SGHTA and CDR2 is FQGNSA in the germline V gene. J was trimmed by 7 bases and V by 5 bases; bases with no gene match: 10. The length of the CDR3 is 15 residues.

V is TRBV7-2 and J is TRBJ2-7; 7 bases map to TRBD1. The CDR3 spans 14 residues. J gave up 0 bases and V 5 bases, and 4 bases lay outside the gene matches. Germline assignment: CDR1 SGHTA and CDR2 FQGNSA. The CDR3 sequence is CASSTGQVSYEQYF. The DNA for the CDR3 is TGTGCCAGCAGCACAGGACAGGTCTCCTACGAGCAGTACTTC.

This clonotype was observed once. This sequence joins TRBV3-1 and TRBJ2-5, with D possibly TRBD1 on 6 matching bases. Germline CDR1 is LGHDT and CDR2 is YNNKEL (reference sequence). V was clipped by 4 bases and J by 2 bases, with 14 bases between them. CDR3 length: 15 amino acids. CDR3 in amino acids: CASSPRWGHQETQYF. For the CDR3, the DNA is TGTGCCAGCAGCCCCAGGTGGGGGCATCAAGAGACCCAGTACTTC.

The chain recombines TRBV5-1 with TRBJ2-5, with D perhaps assigned TRBD1 or TRBD2 (5 bases each). The ends were cut back, 2 bases at V and 3 bases at J, with 11 bases in the middle. The CDR3 is 14 amino acids. The germline V gene has CDR1 SGHRS and CDR2 YFSETQ. This CDR3 is CASSFLLGEETQYF. The CDR3 DNA sequence: TGCGCCAGCAGCTTCCTGTTGGGGGAAGAGACCCAGTACTTC.

The table lists this clonotype with a few counts. V is TRBV12-3 or TRBV12-4 and J is TRBJ2-7, with TRBD1 identical over 10 bases. V shed 8 bases, J shed 4 bases, and the junction held 8 bases outside the gene matches. CDR3 length equals 14 residues. Written as DNA, the CDR3 is TGTGCCAGCGCCTCCCGGGACAGGGGTTACGAGCAGTACTTC. Protein: CASASRDRGYEQYF.

This clonotype was detected a few times. The chain carries TRBV6-7 and TRBJ1-5, with unresolved D. TRBV6-7 is noted as an ORF with a role that remains uncertain. The CDR3 is made up of 15 amino acids. Trimming took off 6 bases at V and 7 bases at J, with 19 bases between the two ends. The CDR3 here is CASRGARSGRQPQHF. The CDR3 DNA reads TGTGCCAGCAGGGGAGCGAGGTCTGGAAGGCAGCCCCAGCATTTT.

This clonotype was picked up a small number of times. This sequence joins TRBV18 and TRBJ2-2, with 7 bases that match TRBD2. The CDR3 length is 17 residues. Germline V gives CDR1 KGHSH, CDR2 LQKENI. Losses at the gene ends were 3 bases for V and 2 bases for J; bases not matched to a gene: 9. The CDR3 here is CASSPRPTSPNTGELFF. The CDR3 DNA reads TGTGCCAGCTCACCGAGACCGACTAGCCCTAACACCGGGGAGCTGTTTTTT.

This clonotype was observed a few times. This chain joins TRBV5-1 and TRBJ2-1, with no clear D. The germline V gene has CDR1 SGHRS and CDR2 YFSETQ. This CDR3 has 12 residues. V was shortened by 6 bases and J by 7 bases, with 11 bases between the two germline ends. The CDR3, as DNA: TGCGCCAGCAACCTAGATTGGAATGAGCAGTTCTTC. Translating gives CASNLDWNEQFF.

In its sample, this clonotype was seen a few times. J is TRBJ1-1 and V is TRBV20-1; D ambiguous. The V gene lost 0 bases and the J gene lost 5 bases, with 7 bases spanning the gap. The CDR3 contains 12 residues. Per germline, CDR1 DFQATT and CDR2 SNEGSKA (reference sequence). This chain's CDR3 is CSAREIQTEAFF. CDR3 nucleotide sequence: TGCAGTGCTAGAGAAATACAGACTGAAGCTTTCTTT.

This clonotype was seen only a few times. The junction departs from germline at one end; a sequencing error may be responsible. V is TRBV7-7 and J is TRBJ2-7; TRBD2 agrees at 7 bases. The CDR3 sequence is 13 residues long. Germline values: CDR1 SSHAT, CDR2 FNYEAQ (reference sequence). CDR3 nucleotide sequence: TGTGCTAGCAGCTCCGACCGCGGGGGAGAGCAGTACTTC. This translates into CASSSDRGGEQYF.

V is TRBV20-1 and J is TRBJ2-7; 8 bases are shared with TRBD1. The CDR3 is made up of 14 amino acids. CDR1 and CDR2 from the germline V gene are DFQATT and SNEGSKA (reference sequence). Trimming cost V 3 bases and J 1 base; bases outside gene matches: 5. DNA for the CDR3: TGCAGTGCTAGGGACCGGGACAGGTCCTACGAGCAGTACTTC. Residues: CSARDRDRSYEQYF.

This clonotype was found a few times. CDR3 sequence (DNA): TGTGCCAGCAGCGCCCGGACAGGCGGCGTGGAAAAACTGTTTTTT. Protein: CASSARTGGVEKLFF. V gene TRBV5-5 combines with J gene TRBJ1-4, with 7 bases lining up with TRBD1. The CDR3 extends over 15 amino acids. V was clipped by 4 bases and J by 8 bases; unmatched bases: 11. Germline V CDR1 and CDR2: SGHKS, YYEKEE (reference sequence). The entire variable domain, with the rest obtained from reference TRBV5-5 and TRBJ1-4, is as follows: DAGVTQSPTHLIKTRGQQVTLRCSPISGHKSVSWYQQVLGQGPQFIFQYYEKEERGRGNFPDRFSARQFPNYSSELNVNALLLGDSALYLCASSARTGGVEKLFFGSGTQLSVL.